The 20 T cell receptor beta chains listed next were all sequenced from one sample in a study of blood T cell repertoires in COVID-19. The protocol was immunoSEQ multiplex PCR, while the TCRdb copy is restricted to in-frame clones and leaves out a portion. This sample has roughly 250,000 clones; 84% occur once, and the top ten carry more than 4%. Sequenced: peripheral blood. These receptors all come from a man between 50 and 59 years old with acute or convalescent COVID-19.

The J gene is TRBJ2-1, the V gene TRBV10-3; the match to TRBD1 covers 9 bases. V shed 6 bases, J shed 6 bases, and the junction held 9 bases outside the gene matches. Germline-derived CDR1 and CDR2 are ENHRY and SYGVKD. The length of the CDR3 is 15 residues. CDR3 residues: CAISPTGGLGNEQFF. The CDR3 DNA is TGTGCCATCAGCCCGACAGGGGGGCTTGGCAATGAGCAGTTCTTC.

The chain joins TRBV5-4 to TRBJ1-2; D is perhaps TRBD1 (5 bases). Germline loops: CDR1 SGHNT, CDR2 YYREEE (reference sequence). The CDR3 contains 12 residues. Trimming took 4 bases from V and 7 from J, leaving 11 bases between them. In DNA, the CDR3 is TGTGCCAGCAGCAGAACAGGTTTTGGCTACACCTTC. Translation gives CASSRTGFGYTF.

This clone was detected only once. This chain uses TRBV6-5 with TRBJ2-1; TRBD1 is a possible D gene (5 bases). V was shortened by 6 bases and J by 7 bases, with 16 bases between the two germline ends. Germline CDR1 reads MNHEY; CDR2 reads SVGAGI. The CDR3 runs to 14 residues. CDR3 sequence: CASRGQGITNEQFF. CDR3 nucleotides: TGTGCCAGCAGGGGGCAGGGTATTACAAATGAGCAGTTCTTC.

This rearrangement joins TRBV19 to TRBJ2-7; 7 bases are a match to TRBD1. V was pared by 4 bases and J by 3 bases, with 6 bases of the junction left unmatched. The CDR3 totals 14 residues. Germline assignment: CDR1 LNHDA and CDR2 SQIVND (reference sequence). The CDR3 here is CASSNRDRIYEQYF. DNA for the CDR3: TGTGCCAGTAGTAACCGGGACAGAATCTACGAGCAGTACTTC.

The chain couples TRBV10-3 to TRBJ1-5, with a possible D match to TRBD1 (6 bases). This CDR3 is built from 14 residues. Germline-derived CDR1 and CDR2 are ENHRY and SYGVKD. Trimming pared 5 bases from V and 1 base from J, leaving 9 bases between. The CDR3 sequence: CAISTGLSNQPQHF. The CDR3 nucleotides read TGTGCCATCAGTACAGGGTTAAGCAATCAGCCCCAGCATTTT.

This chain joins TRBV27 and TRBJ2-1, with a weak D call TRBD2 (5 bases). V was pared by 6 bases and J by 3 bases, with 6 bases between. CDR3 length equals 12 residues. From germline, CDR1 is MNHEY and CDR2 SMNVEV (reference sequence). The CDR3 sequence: CASREDYNEQFF. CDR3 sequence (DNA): TGTGCCAGCAGGGAGGACTACAATGAGCAGTTCTTC.

The CDR3 DNA sequence: TGTGCCAGCGAGGGATCCGGAAACACCATATATTTT. Translating it yields CASEGSGNTIYF. This chain uses TRBV6-5 with TRBJ1-3; D is unclear. This CDR3 region has 12 residues. Germline V lookup: CDR1 MNHEY, CDR2 SVGAGI. Trimming pared 8 bases from V and 4 bases from J, leaving 9 bases between.

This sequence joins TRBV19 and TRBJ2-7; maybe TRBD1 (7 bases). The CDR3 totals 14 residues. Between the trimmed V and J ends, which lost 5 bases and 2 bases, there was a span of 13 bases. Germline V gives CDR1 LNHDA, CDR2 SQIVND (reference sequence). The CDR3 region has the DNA TGTGCCAGTAGTTCGACAGGGAGGACCTACGAGCAGTACTTC. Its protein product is CASSSTGRTYEQYF.

CDR3 protein: CASSGRWNTEAFF. The CDR3 nucleotides read TGTGCCAGCAGCGGCCGCTGGAACACTGAAGCTTTCTTT. This chain links TRBV7-9 with TRBJ1-1; no definite D call. This CDR3 contains 13 residues. Trimming cost V 5 bases and J 1 base, with 8 bases left between them. Germline CDR1 is SEHNR and CDR2 is FQNEAQ (reference sequence).

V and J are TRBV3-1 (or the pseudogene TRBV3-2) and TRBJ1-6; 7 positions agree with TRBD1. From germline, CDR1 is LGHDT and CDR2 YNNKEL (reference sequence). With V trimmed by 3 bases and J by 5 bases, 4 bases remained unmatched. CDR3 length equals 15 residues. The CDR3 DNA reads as TGTGCCAGCAGCCAGGCAGGGGGAAATAATTCACCCCTCCACTTT. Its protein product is CASSQAGGNNSPLHF.

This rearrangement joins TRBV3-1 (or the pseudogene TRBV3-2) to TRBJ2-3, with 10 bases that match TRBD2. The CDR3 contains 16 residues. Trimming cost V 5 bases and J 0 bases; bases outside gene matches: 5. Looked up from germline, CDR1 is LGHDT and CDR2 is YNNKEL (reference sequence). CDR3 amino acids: CASSTWTSGSTDTQYF. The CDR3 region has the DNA TGTGCCAGCAGCACTTGGACTAGCGGCAGCACAGATACGCAGTATTTT.

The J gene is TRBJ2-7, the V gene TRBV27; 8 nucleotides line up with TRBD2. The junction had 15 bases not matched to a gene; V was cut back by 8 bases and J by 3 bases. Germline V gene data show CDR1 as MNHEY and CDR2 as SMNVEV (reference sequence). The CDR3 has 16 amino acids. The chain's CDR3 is CASEARSGVSIYEQYF. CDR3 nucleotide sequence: TGTGCCAGCGAAGCCCGTAGCGGGGTTTCGATCTACGAGCAGTACTTC.

This chain's CDR3 is CAWSPKGQGLFF. CDR3 sequence (DNA): TGTGCCTGGAGTCCCAAGGGACAGGGCCTTTTCTTT. J is TRBJ1-1 and V is TRBV30; 9 bases align to TRBD1. The germline CDR1 and CDR2 sequences are GTSNPN and SVGIG (reference sequence). The CDR3 length is 12 residues. V lost 2 bases to trimming and J lost 13 bases; unmatched junction nucleotides: 8. Filled out from reference TRBV30 and TRBJ1-1, the complete variable domain reads SQTIHQWPATLVQPVGSPLSLECTVEGTSNPNLYWYRQAAGRGLQLLFYSVGIGQISSEVPQNLSASRPQDRQFILSSKKLLLSDSGFYLCAWSPKGQGLFFGQGTRLTVV.

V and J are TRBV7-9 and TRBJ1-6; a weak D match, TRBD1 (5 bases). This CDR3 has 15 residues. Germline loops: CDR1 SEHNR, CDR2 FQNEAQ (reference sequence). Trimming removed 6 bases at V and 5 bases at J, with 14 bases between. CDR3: CASRPSGIHNSPLHF. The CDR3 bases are TGTGCCAGCAGACCATCAGGGATCCATAATTCACCCCTCCACTTT. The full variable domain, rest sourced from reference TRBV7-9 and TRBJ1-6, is DTGVSQNPRHKITKRGQNVTFRCDPISEHNRLYWYRQTLGQGPEFLTYFQNEAQLEKSRLLSDRFSAERPKGSFSTLEIQRTEQGDSAMYLCASRPSGIHNSPLHFGNGTRLTVT.

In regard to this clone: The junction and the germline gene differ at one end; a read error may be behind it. The CDR3 reads CASSFRVGEKLFF. The CDR3 DNA is TGTGCCAGTAGTTTTCGGGTTGGGGAAAAACTGTTTTTT. The chain couples TRBV12-3 or TRBV12-4 to TRBJ1-4; D gene unclear. The CDR3 is 13 residues long.

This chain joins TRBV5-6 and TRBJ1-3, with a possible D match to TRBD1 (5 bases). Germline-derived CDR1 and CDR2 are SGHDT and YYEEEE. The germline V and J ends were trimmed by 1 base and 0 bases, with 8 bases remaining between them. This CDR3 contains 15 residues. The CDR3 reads CASSLSGASGNTIYF. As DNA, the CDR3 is TGTGCCAGCAGCTTGTCTGGGGCCTCTGGAAACACCATATATTTT.

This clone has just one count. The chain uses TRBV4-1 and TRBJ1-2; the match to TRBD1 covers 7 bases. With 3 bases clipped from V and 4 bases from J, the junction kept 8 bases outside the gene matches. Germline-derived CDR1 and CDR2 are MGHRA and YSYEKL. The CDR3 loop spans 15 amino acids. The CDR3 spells CASSHLPQGPYGYTF. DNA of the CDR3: TGCGCCAGCAGCCACCTCCCACAGGGGCCCTATGGCTACACCTTC.

CDR3 coding DNA: TGTGCCAGCAGTACGGGGACAGTTGACGAGCAGTACTTC. It yields the protein CASSTGTVDEQYF. This rearrangement joins TRBV6-5 to TRBJ2-7; the match to TRBD1 covers 7 bases. CDR1 MNHEY and CDR2 SVGAGI come from the germline V gene. Trimming took 5 bases from V and 5 from J; bases not matched to a gene: 6. This CDR3 spans 13 amino acids.

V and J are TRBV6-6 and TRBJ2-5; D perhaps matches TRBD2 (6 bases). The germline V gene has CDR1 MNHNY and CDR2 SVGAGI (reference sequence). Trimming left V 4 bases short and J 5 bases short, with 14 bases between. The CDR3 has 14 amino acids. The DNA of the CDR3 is TGTGCCAGCAGTTTGCGGGCCCGGGGGGAGACCCAGTACTTC. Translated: CASSLRARGETQYF.

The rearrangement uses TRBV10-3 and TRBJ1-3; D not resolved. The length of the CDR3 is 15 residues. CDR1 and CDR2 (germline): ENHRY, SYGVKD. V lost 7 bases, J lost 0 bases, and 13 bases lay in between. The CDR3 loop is CAITHEAVSGNTIYF. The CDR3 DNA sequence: TGTGCCATCACACACGAGGCAGTCTCTGGAAACACCATATATTTT.